A few counts support the clone carrying this TCR beta chain. Its target is not known. The data stem from a study of T cell repertoires in cytomegalovirus infection. At the level of the study: Indications came from public TCR beta signatures; they pointed to CMV infection and to a matching HLA type. Study-wide results and limits: The ex vivo response was dominated by HLA-C-restricted CMV-specific TCR beta clonotypes.

MiXCR, applied by TCRdb to the reads, yields one record per CDR3 protein. The data contain about 770,000 distinct CDR3 sequences, about 27% of them seen just once; the ten biggest clones take up approximately 14%. Germline CDR1 is ENHRY and CDR2 is SYGVKD. V shed 6 bases and J 5 bases; nucleotides not matched to a gene: 13. There are 17 residues in the CDR3. The sample in question was cultured CD8+ T cells from PBMCs, obtained from culture after CMV antigen stimulation. The V and J genes are TRBV10-3 and TRBJ2-1; the match to TRBD2 covers 10 bases. This TCR came from a human donor in good health (CMV status not recorded). Some clones in this sample may be carry-over from other donors' samples. In DNA, the CDR3 is TGTGCCATCAGGACTACTAGCGGGGCTCCGCCTAACAATGAGCAGTTCTTC. It yields the protein CAIRTTSGAPPNNEQFF.